Detailed here is one TCR beta chain. Antigen: not known. The Oncomine TCR Beta short-read assay was applied to DNA of cultured CD4+ T cells. MiXCR was run by TCRdb on the PCR reads, yielding one entry per CDR3 protein. The repertoire has over 20,000 distinct CDR3 sequences, about 50% of them found once; the top ten carry 4.5% to 5.5%. These data come from a study of vaccination and CD4 T cells after COVID-19. Study information: The post-vaccine samples came a median 72 days after dose two (range 14 to 241). Overlapping SARS-CoV-2, HCoV-NL63, HCoV-OC43 and HCoV-229E spike peptides were used to stimulate cells. Cultures designated as controls were supplied with a CEFX pool, an HIV-1 Nef pool, or no peptide.

J gave up 5 bases and V 8 bases, and 14 bases lay outside the gene matches. From germline, CDR1 is MDHEN and CDR2 SYDVKM. The CDR3 sequence is 16 residues long. Regarding treatment: roughly 11-day PBMC culture with coronavirus spike peptide pools or control peptides (ViraFEST assay). By negative selection, CD4+ T cells were isolated once culture had run for 10 days. The J gene is TRBJ2-2, the V gene TRBV28; 7 bases match TRBD2. Sequencing was performed on CD4+ T cells from blood, cultured in vitro. The clonotype comes from a human donor who had recovered from COVID-19. CDR3 sequence: CASGRAGARLTGELFF. DNA of the CDR3: TGTGCCAGCGGGAGGGCGGGAGCCCGTCTTACCGGGGAGCTGTTTTTT.